The clone carrying this T cell receptor (beta chain) has ten or more counts. Its cognate antigen is unknown. Hyperthyroidism of Graves' type that showed no ophthalmopathy progression within 18 months was stable. Patients aged 18 to 65 with hyperthyroidism were newly diagnosed, with duration under 2 months. This CDR3 region has 10 residues. Trimming removed 5 bases from V and 5 bases from J, with 4 bases in between. Germline assignment: CDR1 MDHEN and CDR2 SYDVKM. The entry originates in a study of T cells in Graves' hyperthyroidism and ophthalmopathy. Study-wide context: Initial diagnosis, before any treatment, was when peripheral blood was collected.

Authors of the study amplified TCR beta CDR3 regions from RNA transcripts. The study used the HTBI primer set for a first-round RT-PCR of the TCR CDR3. One entry per CDR3 protein results from TCRdb running MiXCR on the multiplex PCR reads. The sample lists 700,000 or so distinct CDR3 sequences, roughly 15% seen once, with under 10% in the top ten. Study results and caveats: Most expanded thyroid clonotypes above 0.001 also appeared in blood.

The chain is built from TRBV28 and TRBJ2-7, with no clear D. Sequencing was performed on blood. The sequence was obtained from a man younger than 35 with Graves' hyperthyroidism. The CDR3: CASSTHEQYF. CDR3 bases: TGTGCCAGCAGTACCCACGAGCAGTACTTC.